The 15 T cell receptor beta chains below come from one sample, sequenced in a study of T cells in Graves' hyperthyroidism and ophthalmopathy. Template material for amplifying TCR beta CDR3 regions consisted of RNA transcripts. The primer set for the first-round RT-PCR of the TCR CDR3 was HTBI. TCRdb itself ran the multiplex PCR reads through MiXCR, one entry per CDR3 protein. The data show a few hundred thousand distinct CDR3 sequences, roughly 15% seen once. Input material: blood. These receptors were taken from a woman aged 60-70 years with Graves' ophthalmopathy.

CDR3 nucleotide sequence: TGCGCCAGCAGTGCGTGGCACCAGGGAGGCTACACCTTC. This translates into CASSAWHQGGYTF. V gene TRBV10-1 combines with J gene TRBJ1-2, with D possibly TRBD1 on 5 matching bases. Per the germline V gene, CDR1 is WNHNN and CDR2 is SYGVQD (reference sequence). This CDR3 comprises 13 residues. V lost 4 bases, J lost 8 bases, and 14 bases lay in between.

Ten or more counts support this clonotype. The chain combines TRBV7-3 with TRBJ2-5; D is unresolved. Germline lookup yields CDR1 SGHTA and CDR2 FQGTGA. The germline V and J ends were trimmed by 2 bases and 1 base, with 5 bases remaining between them. The CDR3 is made up of 13 amino acids. CDR3 bases: TGTGCCAGCAGCTTATTACCCCAAGAGACCCAGTACTTC. Amino acids: CASSLLPQETQYF.

This clonotype has just a few counts. The rearrangement links TRBV10-3 to TRBJ2-3; 9 bases align to TRBD1. Germline CDR1 is ENHRY and CDR2 is SYGVKD. V was clipped by 4 bases and J by 1 base; unmatched bases: 0. The CDR3 runs 14 residues. CDR3 coding DNA: TGTGCCATCAGTGGGGACAGGGGCACAGATACGCAGTATTTT. Translated: CAISGDRGTDTQYF.

This clonotype has at least ten counts. The chain combines TRBV5-1 with TRBJ2-1, with no clear D. Trimming cost V 0 bases and J 8 bases, with 12 bases left between them. CDR1 is SGHRS and CDR2 is YFSETQ in the germline V gene. The CDR3 runs 14 residues. CDR3 sequence reads: CASSLETITDEQFF. CDR3 DNA sequence: TGCGCCAGCAGCTTGGAAACTATCACCGATGAGCAGTTCTTC.

This clonotype occurred many times. The rearrangement joins TRBV12-3 or TRBV12-4 to TRBJ2-7; TRBD2 might be the D (5 bases). This CDR3 region has 16 residues. The V end lost 6 bases, the J end lost 3 bases, and 21 bases lay between the germline ends. The CDR3 sequence is CASSGEGRGPLYEQYF. DNA of the CDR3: TGTGCCAGCAGCGGGGAAGGGAGAGGGCCCCTCTACGAGCAGTACTTC.

This clonotype was counted many times. The chain is built from TRBV30 and TRBJ1-6; D gene uncertain. V dropped 8 bases and J dropped 7 bases, with 12 bases sitting between them. CDR1 and CDR2 (germline): GTSNPN, SVGIG (reference sequence). CDR3 length: 12 amino acids. The CDR3 DNA sequence: TGTGCCGCTCAGAAAACAAATTCACCCCTCCACTTT. This encodes CAAQKTNSPLHF.

This clonotype was seen more than once but under ten times. The chain recombines TRBV20-1 with TRBJ2-2, with no clear D. Germline loops: CDR1 DFQATT, CDR2 SNEGSKA (reference sequence). V shed 5 bases and J shed 2 bases, with 12 bases lying between them. The CDR3 totals 14 residues. CDR3 nucleotides: TGCAGTGCTCCCATGGGGTCTAACACCGGGGAGCTGTTTTTT. It translates to CSAPMGSNTGELFF.

A few counts support this clonotype. The chain joins TRBV20-1 to TRBJ2-5; tentative D call: TRBD1 (6 bases). CDR1 and CDR2 (germline): DFQATT, SNEGSKA (reference sequence). With 2 bases removed from V and 4 bases from J, the gap between germline ends came to 14 bases. The CDR3 runs to 14 residues. The CDR3 nucleotides are TGCAGTGCTAGATGGCTGGGGGCTTCAGAGACCCAGTACTTC. Translated: CSARWLGASETQYF.

The chain has TRBV30 and TRBJ2-3; 10 bases line up with TRBD2. Germline V CDR1 and CDR2: GTSNPN, SVGIG (reference sequence). After removal of 1 base from V and 6 bases from J, the junction contained 10 bases not matched to a gene. The CDR3 sequence is 16 residues long. CDR3: CAWSDLSGRAWDTQYF. The CDR3 DNA follows: TGTGCCTGGAGTGACTTGAGCGGGAGGGCCTGGGATACGCAGTATTTT.

This clonotype was recorded many times. V usage is TRBV3-1 and J usage is TRBJ1-4, with 8 bases aligning to TRBD1. Germline CDR1 reads LGHDT; CDR2 reads YNNKEL (reference sequence). There are 16 residues in the CDR3. Losses at the gene ends were 1 base for V and 4 bases for J; bases not matched to a gene: 5. CDR3 DNA sequence: TGTGCCAGCAGCCAAGCAGACAGGGGAATTAATGAAAAACTGTTTTTT. Its protein product is CASSQADRGINEKLFF.

V usage is TRBV6-1 and J usage is TRBJ1-4; possibly TRBD1 for D (6 bases). CDR1 MNHNS and CDR2 SASEGT come from the germline V gene. The V end was cut by 8 bases, the J end by 8 bases, with 15 bases between. The CDR3 sequence is 13 residues long. DNA of the CDR3: TGTGCCAGCTTTATCAGGGGTTGGGAAAAACTGTTTTTT. As protein: CASFIRGWEKLFF.

This clonotype appeared a few times. The chain links TRBV20-1 to TRBJ2-7, with TRBD2 matching over 9 bases. Losses at the gene ends were 5 bases for V and 0 bases for J; bases not matched to a gene: 5. This CDR3 contains 14 residues. Germline CDR1 reads DFQATT; CDR2 reads SNEGSKA (reference sequence). CDR3 in amino acids: CSAPYSGSSYEQYF. Here the CDR3 DNA reads TGCAGTGCTCCTTATAGCGGGAGCTCCTACGAGCAGTACTTC.

This clonotype turned up a few times. This chain uses TRBV5-1 with TRBJ2-2; 8 positions match TRBD1. This CDR3 is 15 amino acids long. Germline CDR1 and CDR2: SGHRS and YFSETQ. The junction had 6 bases not matched to a gene; V was cut back by 4 bases and J by 4 bases. CDR3 in DNA: TGCGCCAGCAGCGATGGACAGGGAGGCACCGGGGAGCTGTTTTTT. Translated, it gives CASSDGQGGTGELFF.

The chain joins TRBV4-1 to TRBJ1-1; D is ambiguous. The V and J ends lost 0 bases and 0 bases respectively, with 8 bases between them. CDR1 is MGHRA and CDR2 is YSYEKL in the germline V gene. The CDR3 length is 15 residues. Here the CDR3 DNA reads TGCGCCAGCAGCCAAGATGGCTACTTGAACACTGAAGCTTTCTTT. It specifies CASSQDGYLNTEAFF.

This clonotype came up many times. V and J are TRBV12-3 or TRBV12-4 and TRBJ2-7; a weak D match, TRBD2 (7 bases). Trimming cost V 2 bases and J 3 bases, with 14 bases left between them. This CDR3 is built from 15 residues. For the CDR3, the DNA is TGTGCCAGCAGTTTATTCAGCGGGGACATCTACGAGCAGTACTTC. Translation: CASSLFSGDIYEQYF.